This entry lists 2 T cell receptor beta chains sequenced from one sample in a study of OX40 agonist ivuxolimab in advanced cancers. This table comes from immunoSEQ multiplex PCR, and its TCRdb copy is limited to in-frame clones, with some not included. The sample includes 74,000 or so clones, approximately 86% of them seen just once. Sample: CD4+ or CD8+ T cells sorted from blood, taken in a trial of the OX40 agonist ivuxolimab. The receptors here all came from an adult with an advanced solid tumor such as melanoma, head and neck, liver or kidney cancer.

V is TRBV29-1 and J is TRBJ2-7; no reliable D call. The CDR3 totals 13 residues. The germline V gene has CDR1 SQVTM and CDR2 ANQGSEA. V lost 4 bases, J lost 3 bases, and 13 bases lay in between. The CDR3 DNA sequence: TGCAGCGTTGGCGTCCTTAACGGCTACGAGCAGTACTTC. Translating gives CSVGVLNGYEQYF.

This clone was seen more than once but under ten times. The V and J genes are TRBV7-8 and TRBJ2-4; D is undetermined. The CDR3 has 12 residues. The V end was cut by 6 bases, the J end by 5 bases, with 8 bases between. Germline lookup yields CDR1 SGHVS and CDR2 FQNEAQ. The chain's CDR3 is CASRGQENIQYF. The CDR3 DNA sequence: TGTGCCAGCAGAGGGCAGGAAAACATTCAGTACTTC.